One and the same sample provided the 3 T cell receptor beta chains below, sequenced in a study of glioma-infiltrating T cells. Using RNA template, CDR3s of TCR alpha and beta were amplified with iRepertoire arm-PCR. TCRdb passed the multiplex PCR reads through MiXCR, listing each CDR3 protein once. The table lists 150,000 or so distinct CDR3 sequences, about two fifths of them singletons, with 20% in the top ten. Sequencing used glioma tissue, nonneoplastic brain tissue, or PBMCs (not recorded which). The source of these receptors is a human donor with low-grade glioma or glioblastoma, undergoing nonglioma brain surgery, or in good health (not recorded which).

This clonotype showed up just a few times. The chain has TRBV6-1 and TRBJ1-1; D unresolved. This CDR3 has 14 amino acids. The V end was cut by 5 bases, the J end by 3 bases, with 13 bases between. Germline lookup yields CDR1 MNHNS and CDR2 SASEGT. CDR3 region: CASSPLNTDTEAFF. The CDR3 nucleotides read TGTGCCAGCAGTCCCCTCAACACGGACACTGAAGCTTTCTTT.

CDR3 protein: CASSQGEAGKNEQFF. The DNA of the CDR3 is TGTGCCAGCAGTCAGGGAGAAGCGGGAAAAAATGAGCAGTTCTTC. The J gene is TRBJ2-1, the V gene TRBV6-1, with 7 bases that match TRBD2. Unmatched junction bases numbered 11, after V lost 5 bases and J lost 7 bases. This CDR3 has 15 amino acids. In germline, CDR1 is MNHNS, CDR2 SASEGT.

Only a few counts were recorded for this clonotype. CDR3 DNA: TGTGCCAGCAGCTTAGTGCTAACTGTGGAAGATACGCAGTATTTT. Its protein is CASSLVLTVEDTQYF. This chain links TRBV11-2 with TRBJ2-3, with D unresolved. The V gene's germline CDR1 is SGHAT and CDR2 FQNNGV. Trimming shortened V by 1 base and J by 5 bases, and 13 bases separated the two germline ends. The CDR3 covers 15 residues.